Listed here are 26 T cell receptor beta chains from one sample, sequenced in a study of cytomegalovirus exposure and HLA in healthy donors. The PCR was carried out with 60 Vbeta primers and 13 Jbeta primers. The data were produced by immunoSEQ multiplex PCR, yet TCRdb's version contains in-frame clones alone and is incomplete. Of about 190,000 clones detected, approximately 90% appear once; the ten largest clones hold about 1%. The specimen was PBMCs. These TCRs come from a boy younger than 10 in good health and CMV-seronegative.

The CDR3 nucleotides are TGCGCCAGCAGACCCCGGGCAGGGGGCTCCTACGAGCAGTACTTC. Translation: CASRPRAGGSYEQYF. The genes are TRBV4-1 and TRBJ2-7, with 7 nucleotides matching TRBD1. Germline assignment: CDR1 MGHRA and CDR2 YSYEKL. V shed 6 bases, J shed 0 bases, and the junction held 8 bases outside the gene matches. CDR3 length: 15 residues.

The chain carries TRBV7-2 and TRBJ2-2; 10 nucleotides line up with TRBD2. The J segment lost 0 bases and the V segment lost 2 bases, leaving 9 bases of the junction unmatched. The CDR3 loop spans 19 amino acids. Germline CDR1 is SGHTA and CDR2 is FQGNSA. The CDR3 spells CASSLSASGGGPNTGELFF. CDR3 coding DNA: TGTGCCAGCAGCTTATCGGCTAGCGGGGGCGGGCCGAACACCGGGGAGCTGTTTTTT.

The CDR3 DNA reads TGTGCCAGCACAAGGAACAGGGGCGCTAATGAAAAACTGTTTTTT. This codes for CASTRNRGANEKLFF. This chain connects TRBV27 to TRBJ1-4, with 7 bases that match TRBD1. V lost 7 bases, J lost 3 bases, and 8 bases stayed unmatched. The CDR3 spans 15 residues. Germline lookup yields CDR1 MNHEY and CDR2 SMNVEV (reference sequence).

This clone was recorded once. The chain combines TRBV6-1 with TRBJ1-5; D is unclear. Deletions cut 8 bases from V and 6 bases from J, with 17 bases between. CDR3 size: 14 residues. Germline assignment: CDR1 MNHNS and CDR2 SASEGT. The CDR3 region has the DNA TGTGCCAGCGCCTTACTATCCTCATTTCAGCCCCAGCATTTT. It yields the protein CASALLSSFQPQHF.

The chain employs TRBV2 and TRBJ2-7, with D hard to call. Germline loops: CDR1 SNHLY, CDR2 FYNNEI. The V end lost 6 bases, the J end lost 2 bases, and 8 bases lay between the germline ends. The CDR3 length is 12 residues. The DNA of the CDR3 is TGTGCCAGCAGGGATGACACCTACGAGCAGTACTTC. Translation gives CASRDDTYEQYF.

The CDR3 DNA reads as TGTGCCAGCAGCATGTCTAGCGGGGGGGCCTGGGAGACCCAGTACTTC. This gives the protein CASSMSSGGAWETQYF. The rearrangement uses TRBV9 and TRBJ2-5, with 12 bases lining up with TRBD2. Trimming removed 4 bases from V and 5 bases from J; junction bases left unmatched: 9. The CDR3 covers 16 residues. The germline CDR1 and CDR2 sequences are SGDLS and YYNGEE.

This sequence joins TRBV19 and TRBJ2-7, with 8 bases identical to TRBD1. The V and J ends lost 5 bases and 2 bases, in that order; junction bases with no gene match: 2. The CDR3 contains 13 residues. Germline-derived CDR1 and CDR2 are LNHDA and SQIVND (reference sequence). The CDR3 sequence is CASSLDRAYEQYF. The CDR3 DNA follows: TGTGCCAGTAGTTTGGACAGGGCCTACGAGCAGTACTTC.

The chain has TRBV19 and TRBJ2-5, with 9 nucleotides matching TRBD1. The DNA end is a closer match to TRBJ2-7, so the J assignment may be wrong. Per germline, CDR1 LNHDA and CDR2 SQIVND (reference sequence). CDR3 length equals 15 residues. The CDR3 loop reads CASSIGTGKVYEQYF. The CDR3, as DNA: TGTGCCAGTAGTATCGGGACAGGGAAGGTCTACGAGCAGTACTTC.

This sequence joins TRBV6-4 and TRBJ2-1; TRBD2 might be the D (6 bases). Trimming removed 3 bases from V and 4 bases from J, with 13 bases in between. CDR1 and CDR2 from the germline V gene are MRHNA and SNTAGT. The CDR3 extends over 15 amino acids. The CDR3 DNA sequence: TGTGCCAGCAGTGAAACTAGCTCATCTTACAATGAGCAGTTCTTC. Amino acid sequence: CASSETSSSYNEQFF.

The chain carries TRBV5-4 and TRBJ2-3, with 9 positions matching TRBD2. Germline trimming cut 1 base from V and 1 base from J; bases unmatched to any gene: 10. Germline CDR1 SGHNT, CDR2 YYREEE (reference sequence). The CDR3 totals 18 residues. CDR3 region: CASSLKLEAGGRTDTQYF. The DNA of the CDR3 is TGTGCCAGCAGCTTGAAGCTGGAAGCGGGGGGCCGCACAGATACGCAGTATTTT.

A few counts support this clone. The DNA of the CDR3 is TGTGCCAGCAGCGTCGAACTCGCGAACACCGGGGAGCTGTTTTTT. Encoded protein: CASSVELANTGELFF. The rearrangement links TRBV7-9 to TRBJ2-2, with D unclear. The CDR3 extends over 15 amino acids. V shed 5 bases and J shed 0 bases, with 10 bases lying between them. CDR1 is SEHNR, CDR2 FQNEAQ, per germline (reference sequence).

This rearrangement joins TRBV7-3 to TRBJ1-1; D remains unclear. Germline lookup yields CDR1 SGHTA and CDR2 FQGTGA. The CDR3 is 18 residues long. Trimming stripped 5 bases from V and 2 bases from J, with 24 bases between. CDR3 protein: CASSPYQRSPGANTEAFF. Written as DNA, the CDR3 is TGTGCCAGCAGCCCCTACCAAAGGAGCCCGGGAGCTAACACTGAAGCTTTCTTT. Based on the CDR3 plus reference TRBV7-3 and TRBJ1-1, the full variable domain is GAGVSQTPSNKVTEKGKYVELRCDPISGHTALYWYRQSLGQGPEFLIYFQGTGAADDSGLPNDRFFAVRPEGSVSTLKIQRTERGDSAVYLCASSPYQRSPGANTEAFFGQGTRLTVV.

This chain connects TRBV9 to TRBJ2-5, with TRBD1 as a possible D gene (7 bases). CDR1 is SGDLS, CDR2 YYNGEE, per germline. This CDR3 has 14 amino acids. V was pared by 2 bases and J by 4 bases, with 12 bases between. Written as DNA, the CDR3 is TGTGCCAGCAGCGTCTACCAGGGGGGAGAGACCCAGTACTTC. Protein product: CASSVYQGGETQYF.

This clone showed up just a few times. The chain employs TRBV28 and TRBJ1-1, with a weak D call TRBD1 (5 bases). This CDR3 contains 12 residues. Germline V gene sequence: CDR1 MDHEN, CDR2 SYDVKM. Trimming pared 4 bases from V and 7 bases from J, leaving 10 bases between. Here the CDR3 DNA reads TGTGCCAGCAGTTACCAGGGATTTGAAGCTTTCTTT. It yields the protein CASSYQGFEAFF.

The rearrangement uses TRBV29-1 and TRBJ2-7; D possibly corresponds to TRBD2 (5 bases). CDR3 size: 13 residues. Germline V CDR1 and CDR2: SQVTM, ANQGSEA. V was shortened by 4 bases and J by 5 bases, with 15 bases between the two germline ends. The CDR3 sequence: CSVVTGNGHEQYF. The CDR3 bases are TGCAGCGTTGTGACGGGAAATGGGCACGAGCAGTACTTC.

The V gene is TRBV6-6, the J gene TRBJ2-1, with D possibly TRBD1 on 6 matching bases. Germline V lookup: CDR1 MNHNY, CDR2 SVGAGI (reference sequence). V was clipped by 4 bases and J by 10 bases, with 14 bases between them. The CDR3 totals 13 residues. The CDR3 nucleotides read TGTGCCAGCAGTTTAAACAGGGAAATGGAGCAGTTCTTC. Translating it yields CASSLNREMEQFF.

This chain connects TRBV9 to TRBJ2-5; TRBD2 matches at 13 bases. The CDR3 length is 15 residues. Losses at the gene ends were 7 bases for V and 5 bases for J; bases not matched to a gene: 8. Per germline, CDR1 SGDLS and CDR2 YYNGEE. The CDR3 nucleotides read TGTGCCAGCGGACGGACTAGCGGGAGTTCTGAGACCCAGTACTTC. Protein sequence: CASGRTSGSSETQYF.

The CDR3 bases are TGTGCCACCAACAGGGTATCCGGGGAGCTGTTTTTT. It encodes CATNRVSGELFF. V and J are TRBV18 and TRBJ2-2, with D perhaps matching TRBD1 (6 bases). CDR3 size: 12 residues. CDR1 is KGHSH and CDR2 is LQKENI in the germline V gene. Trimming left V 10 bases short and J 6 bases short, with 12 bases between.

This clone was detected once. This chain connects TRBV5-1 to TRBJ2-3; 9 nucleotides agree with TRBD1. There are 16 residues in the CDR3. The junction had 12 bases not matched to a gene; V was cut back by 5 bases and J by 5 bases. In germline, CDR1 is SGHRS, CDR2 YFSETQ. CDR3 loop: CASRAILGQGEDTQYF. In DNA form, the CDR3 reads TGCGCCAGCAGAGCGATATTGGGACAGGGCGAAGATACGCAGTATTTT.

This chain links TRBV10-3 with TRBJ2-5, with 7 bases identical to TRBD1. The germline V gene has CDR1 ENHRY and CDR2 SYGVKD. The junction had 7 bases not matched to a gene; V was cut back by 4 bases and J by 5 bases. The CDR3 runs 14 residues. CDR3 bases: TGTGCCATCAGTGTATCGCAGGGGGTCGAGACCCAGTACTTC. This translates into CAISVSQGVETQYF.

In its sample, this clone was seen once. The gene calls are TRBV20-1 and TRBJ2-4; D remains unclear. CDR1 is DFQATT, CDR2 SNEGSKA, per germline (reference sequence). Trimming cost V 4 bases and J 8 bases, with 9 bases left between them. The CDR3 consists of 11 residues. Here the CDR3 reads CSATTLDIQYF. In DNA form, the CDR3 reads TGCAGTGCTACGACTCTGGACATTCAGTACTTC.

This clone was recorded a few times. DNA of the CDR3: TGTGCCAGCAGTTACGTAGCGGGGGCCCGCGACGAGCAGTACTTC. It translates to CASSYVAGARDEQYF. The chain links TRBV6-6 to TRBJ2-7; TRBD2 agrees at 9 bases. Germline values: CDR1 MNHNY, CDR2 SVGAGI (reference sequence). Trimming took 2 bases from V and 5 from J; bases not matched to a gene: 7. The CDR3 has 15 residues.

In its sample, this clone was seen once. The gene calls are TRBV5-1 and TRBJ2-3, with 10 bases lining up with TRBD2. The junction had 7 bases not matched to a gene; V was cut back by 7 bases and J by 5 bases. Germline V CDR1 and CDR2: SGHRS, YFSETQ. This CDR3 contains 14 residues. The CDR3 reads CASASGREVDTQYF. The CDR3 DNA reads TGCGCCAGCGCTAGCGGGAGAGAAGTAGATACGCAGTATTTT.

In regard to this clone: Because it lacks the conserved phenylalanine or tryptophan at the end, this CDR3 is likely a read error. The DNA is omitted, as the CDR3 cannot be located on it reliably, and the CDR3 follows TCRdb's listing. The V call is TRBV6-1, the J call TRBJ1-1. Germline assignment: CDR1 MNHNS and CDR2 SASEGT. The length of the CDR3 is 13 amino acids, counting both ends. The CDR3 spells CASSLPPGGADLR.

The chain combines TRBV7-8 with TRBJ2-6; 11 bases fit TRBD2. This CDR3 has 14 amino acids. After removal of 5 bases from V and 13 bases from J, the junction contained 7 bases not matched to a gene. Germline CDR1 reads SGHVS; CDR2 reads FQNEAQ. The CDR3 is CASSNGLAGWVLTF. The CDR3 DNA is TGTGCCAGCAGCAACGGACTAGCGGGCTGGGTCCTGACTTTC.

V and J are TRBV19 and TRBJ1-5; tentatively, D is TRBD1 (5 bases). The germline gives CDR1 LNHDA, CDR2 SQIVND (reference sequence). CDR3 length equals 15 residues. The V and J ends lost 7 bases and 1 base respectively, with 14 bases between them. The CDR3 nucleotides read TGTGCCAGTACTAGGGGCGGGGACAGCAATCAGCCCCAGCATTTT. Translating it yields CASTRGGDSNQPQHF.